The clone carrying this T cell receptor (beta chain) was detected once. The sample belongs to a study of blood T cells in healthy people across ages. The J segment lost 3 bases and the V segment lost 4 bases, leaving 5 bases of the junction unmatched. CDR1 is DFQATT, CDR2 SNEGSKA, per germline (reference sequence). CDR3 size: 13 residues. The second PCR ran about 6 to 11 cycles with a sample-barcoded 5' primer and J-beta primers. Each CDR3 protein gets one entry after TCRdb re-called the 5' RACE reads with MiXCR. This table has 550,000 to 750,000 distinct CDR3 sequences, around 20% appearing once. The J gene is TRBJ2-5, the V gene TRBV20-1, with 7 bases identical to TRBD1. The TCR originated in a man between 65 and 85 years old in good health. Input material: blood. The CDR3, as DNA: TGCAGTGCTACCGACAGGGTGGAAGAGACCCAGTACTTC. It yields the protein CSATDRVEETQYF.